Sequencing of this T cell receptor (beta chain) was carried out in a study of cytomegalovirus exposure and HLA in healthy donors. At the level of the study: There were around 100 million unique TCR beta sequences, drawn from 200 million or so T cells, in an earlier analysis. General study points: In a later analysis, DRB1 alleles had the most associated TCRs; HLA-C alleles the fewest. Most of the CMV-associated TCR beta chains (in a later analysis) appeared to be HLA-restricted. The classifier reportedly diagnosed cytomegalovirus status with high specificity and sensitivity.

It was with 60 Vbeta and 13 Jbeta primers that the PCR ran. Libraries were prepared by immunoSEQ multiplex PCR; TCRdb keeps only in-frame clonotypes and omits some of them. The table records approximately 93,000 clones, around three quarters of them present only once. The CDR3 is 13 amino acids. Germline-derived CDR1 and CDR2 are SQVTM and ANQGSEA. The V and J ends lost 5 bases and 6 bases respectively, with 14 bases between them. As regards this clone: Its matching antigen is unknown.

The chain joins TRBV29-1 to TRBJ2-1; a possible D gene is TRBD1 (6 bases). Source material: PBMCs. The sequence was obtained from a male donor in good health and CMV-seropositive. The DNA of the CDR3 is TGCAGCGTTAGGGTAGGGGGTGGCAATGAGCAGTTCTTC. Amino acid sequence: CSVRVGGGNEQFF.